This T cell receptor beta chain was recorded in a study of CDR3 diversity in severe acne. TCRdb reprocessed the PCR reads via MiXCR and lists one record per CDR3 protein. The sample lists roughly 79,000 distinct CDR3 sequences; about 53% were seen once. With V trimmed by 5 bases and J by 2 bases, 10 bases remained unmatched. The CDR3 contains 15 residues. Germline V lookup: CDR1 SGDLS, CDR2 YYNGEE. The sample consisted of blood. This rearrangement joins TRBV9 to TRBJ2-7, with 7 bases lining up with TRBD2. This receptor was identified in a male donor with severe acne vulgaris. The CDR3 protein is CASSGLGGGAYEQYF. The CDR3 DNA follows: TGTGCCAGCAGTGGTTTAGGCGGGGGAGCCTACGAGCAGTACTTC.